The 9 T cell receptor beta chains below were found in one sample sequenced in a study of CD8 T cells in Susac syndrome. The RNA, roughly 0.5 to 1 ug, was put through reverse transcription using random hexamers. TCRdb fed the immunoSEQ multiplex PCR reads into MiXCR, producing one record per CDR3 protein. The table has approximately 180,000 distinct CDR3 sequences, just under 95% seen once. The sample comprised CD4+ T cells from PBMCs. The receptors come from a human donor with Susac syndrome.

This sequence joins TRBV20-1 and TRBJ1-2; weak D call: TRBD1 (6 bases). This CDR3 region has 13 residues. Germline V gene sequence: CDR1 DFQATT, CDR2 SNEGSKA (reference sequence). The V end lost 6 bases, the J end lost 0 bases, and 11 bases lay between the germline ends. DNA of the CDR3: TGCAGTGCGGTGGACAGACCTAACTATGGCTACACCTTC. It specifies CSAVDRPNYGYTF.

The V gene is TRBV7-9, the J gene TRBJ1-2, with D hard to call. CDR3 length: 17 residues. CDR1 and CDR2 (germline): SEHNR, FQNEAQ (reference sequence). The ends were cut back, 5 bases at V and 4 bases at J, with 23 bases in the middle. The CDR3 DNA reads as TGTGCCAGCAGCACCTGGGTGGGTGCCACGACCTTCTATGGCTACACCTTC. Encoded protein: CASSTWVGATTFYGYTF.

The chain recombines TRBV20-1 with TRBJ1-6; D not certain. Trimming took off 3 bases at V and 4 bases at J, with 13 bases between the two ends. The CDR3 contains 15 residues. Germline assignment: CDR1 DFQATT and CDR2 SNEGSKA (reference sequence). As DNA, the CDR3 is TGCAGTGCTAGTAAAGCTCCGAATTATAATTCACCCCTCCACTTT. Its protein product is CSASKAPNYNSPLHF.

The genes are TRBV5-1 and TRBJ1-2; possibly TRBD1 for D (6 bases). The CDR3 runs to 14 residues. Germline values: CDR1 SGHRS, CDR2 YFSETQ. Trimming removed 4 bases from V and 3 bases from J, with 13 bases in between. The CDR3 region has the DNA TGCGCCAGCAGCCTCAGGGGAAGCGACTATGGCTACACCTTC. Protein: CASSLRGSDYGYTF.

The V and J genes are TRBV6-2 or TRBV6-3 and TRBJ2-7; D is possibly TRBD2 (6 bases). Germline V gives CDR1 MNHEY, CDR2 SVGEGT. This CDR3 spans 13 amino acids. V lost 6 bases to trimming and J lost 2 bases, with 11 bases between them. The CDR3 loop reads CASSRSGTYEQYF. The DNA for the CDR3 is TGTGCCAGCAGCCGTAGCGGTACCTACGAGCAGTACTTC.

CDR3 DNA: TGTGCCAGCACCCGGGACAGGGCCACTGAAGCTTTCTTT. It translates to CASTRDRATEAFF. The chain combines TRBV4-2 with TRBJ1-1; 9 bases map to TRBD1. J lost 4 bases, V lost 7 bases, and 4 bases had no gene match. This CDR3 spans 13 amino acids. From germline, CDR1 is LGHNA and CDR2 YNFKEQ.

This clonotype was seen more than once but under ten times. This chain uses TRBV12-3 or TRBV12-4 with TRBJ2-3; 14 bases map to TRBD2. The ends lost 5 bases at V and 5 bases at J; junction bases unmatched: 3. The CDR3 totals 15 residues. The CDR3 coding sequence is TGTGCCAGCAGTCCCGGGACTAGCGGGGGAGATACGCAGTATTTT. It yields the protein CASSPGTSGGDTQYF.

This clonotype was counted once. J is TRBJ1-1 and V is TRBV9; D uncertain. CDR3 length: 14 residues. With 4 bases removed from V and 3 bases from J, the gap between germline ends came to 13 bases. Germline assignment: CDR1 SGDLS and CDR2 YYNGEE. The CDR3 sequence: CASSPRWRDTEAFF. CDR3 DNA sequence: TGTGCCAGCAGCCCCCGGTGGAGGGACACTGAAGCTTTCTTT.

The chain employs TRBV10-3 and TRBJ2-3, with D perhaps given as TRBD1 or TRBD2 (5 bases each). The V gene's germline CDR1 is ENHRY and CDR2 SYGVKD. V was cut by 6 bases and J by 3 bases, with 13 bases left in between. This CDR3 comprises 14 residues. The CDR3 spells CAISRDLETDTQYF. CDR3 in DNA: TGTGCCATCAGCCGGGACCTAGAGACAGATACGCAGTATTTT.